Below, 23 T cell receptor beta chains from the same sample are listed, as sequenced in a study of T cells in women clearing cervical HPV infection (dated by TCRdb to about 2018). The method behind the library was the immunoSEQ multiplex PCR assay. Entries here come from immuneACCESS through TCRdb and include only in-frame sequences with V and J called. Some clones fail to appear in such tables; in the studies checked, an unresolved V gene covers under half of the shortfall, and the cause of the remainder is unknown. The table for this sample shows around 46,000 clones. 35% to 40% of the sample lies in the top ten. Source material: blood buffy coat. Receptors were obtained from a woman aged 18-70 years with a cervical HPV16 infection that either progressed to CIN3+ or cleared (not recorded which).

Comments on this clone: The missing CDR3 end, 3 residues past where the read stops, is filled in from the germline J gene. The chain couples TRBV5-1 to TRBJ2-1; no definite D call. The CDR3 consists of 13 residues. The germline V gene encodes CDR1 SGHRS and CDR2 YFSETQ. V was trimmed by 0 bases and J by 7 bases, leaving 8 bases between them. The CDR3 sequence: CASSLGYINEQFF. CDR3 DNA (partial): TGCGCCAGCAGCTTGGGGTACATAAATGAG. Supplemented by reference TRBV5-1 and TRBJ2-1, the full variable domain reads KAGVTQTPRYLIKTRGQQVTLSCSPISGHRSVSWYQQTPGQGLQFLFEYFSETQRNKGNFPGRFSGRQFSNSRSEMNVSTLELGDSALYLCASSLGYINEQFFGPGTRLTVL.

Incomplete CDR3 DNA: TGCAGTGCTGGGCGGCTAGCGGCGCCCGAGACG. Encoded protein: CSAGRLAAPET. The CDR3 in full is CSAGRLAAPETQYF. The V call is TRBV20-1, the J call TRBJ2-3, with 7 bases lining up with TRBD2. The CDR3 goes on 3 residues after the read ends, and that part is filled in from the germline J gene. Looked up from germline, CDR1 is DFQATT and CDR2 is SNEGSKA (reference sequence). This CDR3 spans 14 amino acids.

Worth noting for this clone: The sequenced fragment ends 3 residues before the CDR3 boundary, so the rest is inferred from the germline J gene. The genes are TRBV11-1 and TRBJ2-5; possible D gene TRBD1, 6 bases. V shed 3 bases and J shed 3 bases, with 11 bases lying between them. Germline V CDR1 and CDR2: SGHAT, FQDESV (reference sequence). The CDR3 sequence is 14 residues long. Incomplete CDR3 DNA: TGTGCCAGCAGCTTTGACAGGCAGAAAGAGACC. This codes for CASSFDRQKET. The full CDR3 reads CASSFDRQKETQYF.

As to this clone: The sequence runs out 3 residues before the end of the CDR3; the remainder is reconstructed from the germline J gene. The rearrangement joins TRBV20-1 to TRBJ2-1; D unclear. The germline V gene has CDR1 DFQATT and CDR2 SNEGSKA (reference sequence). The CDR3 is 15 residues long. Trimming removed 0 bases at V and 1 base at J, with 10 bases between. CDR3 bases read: TGCAGTGCTAGAGATAGTTCTTTTTCCTACAATGAG. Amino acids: CSARDSSFSYNE. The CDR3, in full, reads CSARDSSFSYNEQFF.

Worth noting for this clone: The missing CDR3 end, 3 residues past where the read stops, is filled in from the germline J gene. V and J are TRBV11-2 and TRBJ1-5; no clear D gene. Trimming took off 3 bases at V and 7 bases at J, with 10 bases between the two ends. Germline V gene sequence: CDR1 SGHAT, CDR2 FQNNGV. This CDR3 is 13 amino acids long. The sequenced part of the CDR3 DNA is TGTGCCAGCAGCTTCCAGTCGAACCAGCCC. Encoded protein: CASSFQSNQP. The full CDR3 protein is CASSFQSNQPQHF.

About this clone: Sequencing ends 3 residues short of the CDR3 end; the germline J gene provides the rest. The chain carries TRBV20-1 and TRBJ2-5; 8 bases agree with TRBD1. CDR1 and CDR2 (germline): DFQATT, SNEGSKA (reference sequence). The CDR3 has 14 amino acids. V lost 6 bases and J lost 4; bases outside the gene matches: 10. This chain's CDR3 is CSAPETGVPETQYF. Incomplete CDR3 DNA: TGCAGTGCCCCTGAGACAGGGGTCCCAGAGACC.

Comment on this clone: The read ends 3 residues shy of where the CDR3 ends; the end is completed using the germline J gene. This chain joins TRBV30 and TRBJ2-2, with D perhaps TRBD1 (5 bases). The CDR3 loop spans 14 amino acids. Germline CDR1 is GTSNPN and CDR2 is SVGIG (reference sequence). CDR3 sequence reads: CAWSGAPGANVLFF. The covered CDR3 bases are TGTGCCTGGAGTGGGGCCCCTGGGGCCAACGTG.

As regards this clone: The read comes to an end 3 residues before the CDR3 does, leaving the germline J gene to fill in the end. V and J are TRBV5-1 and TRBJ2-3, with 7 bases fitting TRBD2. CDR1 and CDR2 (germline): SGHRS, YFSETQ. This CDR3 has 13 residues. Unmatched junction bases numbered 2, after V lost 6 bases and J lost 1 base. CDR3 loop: CASILAGTDTQYF. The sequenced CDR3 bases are TGCGCCAGCATTCTAGCGGGCACAGATACG.

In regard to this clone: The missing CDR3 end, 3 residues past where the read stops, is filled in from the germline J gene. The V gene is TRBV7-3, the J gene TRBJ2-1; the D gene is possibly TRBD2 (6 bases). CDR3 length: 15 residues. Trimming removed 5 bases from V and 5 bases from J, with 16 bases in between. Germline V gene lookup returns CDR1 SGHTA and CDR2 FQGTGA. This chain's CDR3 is CASSTWVSGNNEQFF. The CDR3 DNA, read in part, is TGTGCCAGCAGCACTTGGGTTAGCGGAAACAATGAG.

The CDR3 reads CASSPPSGQGNSPLHF. The CDR3 bases that were read are TGTGCCAGCTCACCACCGTCTGGACAGGGAAATTCACCC. The gene calls are TRBV18 and TRBJ1-6; TRBD1 matches 8 bases. Read coverage stops 3 residues before the CDR3 terminus; the germline J gene supplies the remainder. V lost 0 bases to trimming and J lost 7 bases; unmatched junction nucleotides: 5. The germline V gene encodes CDR1 KGHSH and CDR2 LQKENI. This CDR3 region has 16 residues.

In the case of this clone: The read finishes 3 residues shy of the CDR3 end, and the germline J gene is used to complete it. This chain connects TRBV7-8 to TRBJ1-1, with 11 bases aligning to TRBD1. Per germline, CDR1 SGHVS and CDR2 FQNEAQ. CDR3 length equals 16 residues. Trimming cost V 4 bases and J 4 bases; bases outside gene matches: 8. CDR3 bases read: TGTGCCAGCAGCTCGGACAGGGGGCTTGTAGGCACTGAA. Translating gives CASSSDRGLVGTE. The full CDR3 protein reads CASSSDRGLVGTEAFF.

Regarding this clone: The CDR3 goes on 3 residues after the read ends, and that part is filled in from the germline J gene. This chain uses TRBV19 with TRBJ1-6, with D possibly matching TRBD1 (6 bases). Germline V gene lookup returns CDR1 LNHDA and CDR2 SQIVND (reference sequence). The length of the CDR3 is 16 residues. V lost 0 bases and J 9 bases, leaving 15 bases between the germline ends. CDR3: CASSIETSSRGSPLHF. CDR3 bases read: TGTGCCAGTAGTATAGAGACTTCGAGCAGGGGTTCACCC.

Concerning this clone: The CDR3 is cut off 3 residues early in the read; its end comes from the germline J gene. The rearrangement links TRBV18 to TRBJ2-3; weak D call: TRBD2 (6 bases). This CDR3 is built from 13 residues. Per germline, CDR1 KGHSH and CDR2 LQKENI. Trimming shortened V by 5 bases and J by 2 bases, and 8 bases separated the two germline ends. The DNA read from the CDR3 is TGTGCCAGCTCAGCGGGGATCACAGATACG. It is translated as CASSAGITDT. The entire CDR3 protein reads CASSAGITDTQYF.

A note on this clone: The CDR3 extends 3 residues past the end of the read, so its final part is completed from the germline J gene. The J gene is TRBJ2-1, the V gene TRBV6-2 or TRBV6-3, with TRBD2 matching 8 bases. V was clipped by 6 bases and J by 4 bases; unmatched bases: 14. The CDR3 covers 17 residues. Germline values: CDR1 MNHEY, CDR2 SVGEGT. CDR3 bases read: TGTGCCAGCAGCATCGGCCGATGGACTAGCAGATACAATGAG. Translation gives CASSIGRWTSRYNE. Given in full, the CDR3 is CASSIGRWTSRYNEQFF.

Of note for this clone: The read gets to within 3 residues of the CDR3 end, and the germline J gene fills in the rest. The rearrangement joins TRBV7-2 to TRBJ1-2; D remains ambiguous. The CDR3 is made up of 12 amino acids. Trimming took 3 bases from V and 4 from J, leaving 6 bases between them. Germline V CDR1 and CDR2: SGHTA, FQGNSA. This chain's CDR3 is CASSLAAYGYTF. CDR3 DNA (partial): TGTGCCAGCAGCTTGGCCGCCTATGGC.

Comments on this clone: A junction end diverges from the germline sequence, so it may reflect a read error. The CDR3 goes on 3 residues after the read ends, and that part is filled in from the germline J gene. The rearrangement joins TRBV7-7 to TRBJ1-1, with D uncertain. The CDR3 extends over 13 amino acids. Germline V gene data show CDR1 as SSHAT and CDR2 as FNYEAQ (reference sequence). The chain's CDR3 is CASSLSLYTEAFF. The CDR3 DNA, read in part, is TGTGCTAGCAGCTTATCCCTTTACACTGAA.

This chain's CDR3 is CASSLGGGRQPQHF. CDR3 DNA, as far as it was read: TGTGCCAGCAGCTTAGGGGGGGGGCGTCAGCCC. The chain is built from TRBV7-2 and TRBJ1-5; maybe TRBD1 (6 bases). The read stops 3 residues short of the end of the CDR3; the missing end is completed from the germline J gene. Trimming stripped 1 base from V and 6 bases from J, with 10 bases between. This CDR3 has 14 residues. Germline CDR1 reads SGHTA; CDR2 reads FQGNSA.

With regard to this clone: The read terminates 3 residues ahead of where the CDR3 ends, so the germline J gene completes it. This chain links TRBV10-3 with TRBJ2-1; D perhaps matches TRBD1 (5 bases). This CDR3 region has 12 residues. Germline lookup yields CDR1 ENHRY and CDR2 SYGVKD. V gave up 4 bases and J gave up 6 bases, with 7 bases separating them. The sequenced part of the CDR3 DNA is TGTGCCATCAGTGTTCAGGGCAATGAG. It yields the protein CAISVQGNE. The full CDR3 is CAISVQGNEQFF.

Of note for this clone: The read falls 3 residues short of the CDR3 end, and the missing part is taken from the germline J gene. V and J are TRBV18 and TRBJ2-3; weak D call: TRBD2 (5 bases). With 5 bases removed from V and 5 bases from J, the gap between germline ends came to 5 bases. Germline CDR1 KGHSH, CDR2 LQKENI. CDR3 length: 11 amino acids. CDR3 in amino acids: CASSEGDTQYF. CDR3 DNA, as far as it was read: TGTGCCAGCTCAGAGGGAGATACG.

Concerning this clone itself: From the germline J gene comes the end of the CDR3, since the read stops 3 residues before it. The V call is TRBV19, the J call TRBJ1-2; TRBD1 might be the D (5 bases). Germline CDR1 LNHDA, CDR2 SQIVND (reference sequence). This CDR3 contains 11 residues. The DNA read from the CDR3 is TGTGCCAGTACCCACCGGGGGGGC. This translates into CASTHRGG. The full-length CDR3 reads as CASTHRGGYTF.

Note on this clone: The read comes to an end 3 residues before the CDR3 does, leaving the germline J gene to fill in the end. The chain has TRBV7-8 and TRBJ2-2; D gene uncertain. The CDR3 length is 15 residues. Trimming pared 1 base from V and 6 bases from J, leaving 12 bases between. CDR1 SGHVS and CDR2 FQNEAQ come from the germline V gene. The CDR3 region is CASSLGQILAGELFF. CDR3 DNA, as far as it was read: TGTGCCAGCAGCTTAGGTCAGATTCTGGCCGGGGAG.

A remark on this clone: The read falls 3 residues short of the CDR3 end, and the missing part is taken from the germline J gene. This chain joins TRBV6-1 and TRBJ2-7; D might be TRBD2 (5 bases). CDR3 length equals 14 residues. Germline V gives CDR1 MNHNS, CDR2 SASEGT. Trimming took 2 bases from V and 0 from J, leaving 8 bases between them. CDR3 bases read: TGTGCCAGCAGTGAACAACTAGTCTCCTACGAG. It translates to CASSEQLVSYE. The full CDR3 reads CASSEQLVSYEQYF.

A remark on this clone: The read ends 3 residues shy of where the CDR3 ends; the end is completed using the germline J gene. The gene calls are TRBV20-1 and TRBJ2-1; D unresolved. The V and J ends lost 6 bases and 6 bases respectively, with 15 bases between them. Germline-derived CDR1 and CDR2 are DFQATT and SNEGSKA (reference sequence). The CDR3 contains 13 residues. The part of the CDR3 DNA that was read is TGCAGTGCCCCGTGGAGTACGGGCAATGAG. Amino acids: CSAPWSTGNE. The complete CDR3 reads CSAPWSTGNEQFF.